This T cell receptor beta chain originates from a study of long-term antiretroviral therapy in people with HIV. Study information: The earliest samples predate the 2015 immediate-ART recommendation by about a decade. Whole-study results and caveats: Clones that had undergone expansion before ART prevailed in the repertoire throughout all time points. ART-treated samples gained diversity yet remained below transplant donor controls.

This clone was seen a single time. The target antigen is unknown. HIV-positive participants were all treated in the United States. The CDR3 is 14 amino acids. Germline assignment: CDR1 SGHRS and CDR2 YFSETQ. Deletions cut 1 base from V and 10 bases from J, with 12 bases between. Survey-level immunoSEQ v3.0 assays were run. Measured with immunoSEQ multiplex PCR; TCRdb has only the in-frame clones, and not every one. The table has tens of thousands of clones, 95% seen once. The clonotype was recovered from a man over 45 with HIV. The sequencing used unsorted PBMCs, collected 5.3 years after starting antiretroviral therapy. The chain links TRBV5-1 to TRBJ1-6; the D gene is possibly TRBD1 (5 bases). DNA of the CDR3: TGCGCCAGCAGCTTGACGGGGGGAGGCTCACCCCTCCACTTT. Protein product: CASSLTGGGSPLHF.